This T cell receptor beta chain was captured in a study of shared clonotypes between healthy human individuals. The CDR3 spans 17 residues. Between the trimmed V and J ends, which lost 3 bases and 2 bases, there was a span of 18 bases. The germline CDR1 and CDR2 sequences are SEHNR and FQNEAQ (reference sequence). The table came from immunoSEQ multiplex PCR; TCRdb's copy has only in-frame clones and leaves some out. The sample lists 950,000 to 1,100,000 clones; about 84% were seen once. In the case of this clone: No antigen is known for it.

Findings of the study overall: Some naive CD4 clonotypes, about 5%, turned up in common across several donors. Owing to a small donor count, the genetic and exposure-history diversity represented was limited.

Negatively enriched CD4+ T cells were divided by CD45RA into naive and memory. The V call is TRBV7-9, the J call TRBJ2-3; the D is unclear. This receptor was taken from a man aged 18 to 29 in good health. Some clones in this sample may be carry-over from other donors' samples. The sequenced sample consisted of memory CD4+ T cells from PBMCs. The sample's subset: CD45RA-negative fraction. CDR3 sequence: CASSFIPSDADTDTQYF. The CDR3 DNA follows: TGTGCCAGCAGCTTTATCCCCTCCGATGCAGACACAGATACGCAGTATTTT.